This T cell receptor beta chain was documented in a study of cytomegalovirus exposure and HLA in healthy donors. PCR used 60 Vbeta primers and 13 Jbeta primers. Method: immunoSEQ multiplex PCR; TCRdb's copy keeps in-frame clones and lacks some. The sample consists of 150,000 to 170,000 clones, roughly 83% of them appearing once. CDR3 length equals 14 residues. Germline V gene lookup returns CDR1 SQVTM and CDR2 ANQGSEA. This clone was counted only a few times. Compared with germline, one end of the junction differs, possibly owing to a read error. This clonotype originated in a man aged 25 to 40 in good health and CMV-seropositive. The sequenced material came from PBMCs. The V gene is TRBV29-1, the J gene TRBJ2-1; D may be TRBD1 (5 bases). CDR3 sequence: CSAETGSSYNEQFF. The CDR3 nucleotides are TGCAGCGCTGAAACAGGTAGCTCCTACAATGAGCAGTTCTTC.